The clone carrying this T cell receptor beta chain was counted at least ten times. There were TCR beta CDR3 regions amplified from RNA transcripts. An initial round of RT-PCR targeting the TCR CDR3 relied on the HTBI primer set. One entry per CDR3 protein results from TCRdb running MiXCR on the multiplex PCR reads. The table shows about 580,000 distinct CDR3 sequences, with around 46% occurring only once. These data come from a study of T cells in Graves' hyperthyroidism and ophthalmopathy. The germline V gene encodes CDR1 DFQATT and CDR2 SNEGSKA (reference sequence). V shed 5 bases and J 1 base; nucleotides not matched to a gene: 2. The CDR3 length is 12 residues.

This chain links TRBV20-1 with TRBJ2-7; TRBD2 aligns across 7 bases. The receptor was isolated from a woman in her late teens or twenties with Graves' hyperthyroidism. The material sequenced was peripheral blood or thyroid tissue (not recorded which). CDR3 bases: TGCAGTGCTTTGGGGGGGTCCTACGAGCAGTACTTC. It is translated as CSALGGSYEQYF.